The 23 T cell receptor beta chains below all came from one sample that was sequenced in a study of OX40 agonist ivuxolimab in advanced cancers. Assay: immunoSEQ multiplex PCR; the TCRdb copy retains only in-frame clones and omits some. The data show roughly 120,000 clones, over 85% seen once. The sequencing used CD4+ or CD8+ T cells sorted from blood, collected in a trial of the OX40 agonist ivuxolimab. The receptor source for this set is an adult with an advanced solid tumor such as melanoma, head and neck, liver or kidney cancer.

The J gene is TRBJ1-2, the V gene TRBV25-1, with D tentatively TRBD1 (5 bases). Per the germline V gene, CDR1 is MGHDK and CDR2 is SYGVNS. This CDR3 has 13 amino acids. V gave up 3 bases and J gave up 9 bases, with 14 bases separating them. The CDR3 reads CASSEPGTLRYTF. Here the CDR3 DNA reads TGTGCCAGCAGTGAGCCCGGGACTTTACGCTACACCTTC.

The CDR3 bases are TGTGCCAGCAGCTTAAGCGGACAGGGAGTACGGCAGCCCCAGCATTTT. Its translation is CASSLSGQGVRQPQHF. This chain links TRBV7-2 with TRBJ1-5; 8 bases line up with TRBD1. V shed 2 bases, J shed 7 bases, and the junction held 10 bases outside the gene matches. The CDR3 runs 16 residues. Germline V gene data show CDR1 as SGHTA and CDR2 as FQGNSA. The whole variable domain, filled in from reference TRBV7-2 and TRBJ1-5, reads GAGVSQSPSNKVTEKGKDVELRCDPISGHTALYWYRQSLGQGLEFLIYFQGNSAPDKSGLPSDRFSAERTGGSVSTLTIQRTQQEDSAVYLCASSLSGQGVRQPQHFGDGTRLSIL.

This clone was observed a handful of times. V and J are TRBV27 and TRBJ2-7; D is ambiguous. The germline V and J ends were trimmed by 5 bases and 1 base, with 3 bases remaining between them. The CDR3 contains 11 residues. Per the germline V gene, CDR1 is MNHEY and CDR2 is SMNVEV (reference sequence). DNA of the CDR3: TGTGCCAGCAGTACATCCTACGAGCAGTACTTC. It codes for CASSTSYEQYF.

CDR3 region: CASSFDRVPGNTIYF. DNA of the CDR3: TGTGCCAGCAGCTTCGACAGGGTCCCTGGAAACACCATATATTTT. J is TRBJ1-3 and V is TRBV7-8; 7 bases agree with TRBD1. Trimming at V came to 3 bases and at J to 2 bases, leaving 4 bases not matched to a gene. In germline, CDR1 is SGHVS, CDR2 FQNEAQ. This CDR3 region has 15 residues. Complete variable domain (other parts from reference TRBV7-8 and TRBJ1-3): GAGVSQSPRYKVAKRGQDVALRCDPISGHVSLFWYQQALGQGPEFLTYFQNEAQLDKSGLPSDRFFAERPEGSVSTLKIQRTQQEDSAVYLCASSFDRVPGNTIYFGEGSWLTVV.

The sample holds a few counts of this clone. The chain joins TRBV19 to TRBJ2-1, with D perhaps assigned TRBD1 or TRBD2 (6 bases each). Trimming cost V 1 base and J 3 bases, with 13 bases left between them. The CDR3 has 16 residues. CDR1 and CDR2 from the germline V gene are LNHDA and SQIVND (reference sequence). This CDR3 reads CASSIGRGAYYNEQFF. DNA of the CDR3: TGTGCCAGTAGTATAGGAAGGGGGGCTTACTACAATGAGCAGTTCTTC.

The chain uses TRBV5-6 and TRBJ1-1; D unresolved. Deletions cut 5 bases from V and 4 bases from J, with 15 bases between. The length of the CDR3 is 14 residues. The V gene's germline CDR1 is SGHDT and CDR2 YYEEEE. Written as DNA, the CDR3 is TGTGCCAGCAGACTGTTACTTAGGGCCACTGAAGCTTTCTTT. It encodes CASRLLLRATEAFF.

The rearrangement links TRBV5-4 to TRBJ1-1, with no clear D. The V end lost 4 bases, the J end lost 1 base, and 11 bases lay between the germline ends. The CDR3 consists of 14 residues. Germline lookup yields CDR1 SGHNT and CDR2 YYREEE (reference sequence). The CDR3: CASSPRRANTEAFF. In nucleotides, the CDR3 is TGTGCCAGCAGCCCTAGGAGGGCGAACACTGAAGCTTTCTTT.

The genes are TRBV4-3 and TRBJ2-2; D is perhaps TRBD1 (6 bases). V lost 0 bases and J 1 base, leaving 6 bases between the germline ends. This CDR3 has 15 residues. Germline CDR1 and CDR2: LGHNA and YSLEER. The CDR3 loop is CASSQDRGNTGELFF. In DNA, the CDR3 is TGCGCCAGCAGCCAAGACAGGGGGAACACCGGGGAGCTGTTTTTT.

This chain connects TRBV6-6 to TRBJ1-2; 8 positions match TRBD1. Germline trimming cut 5 bases from V and 3 bases from J; bases unmatched to any gene: 8. Germline CDR1 reads MNHNY; CDR2 reads SVGAGI (reference sequence). The CDR3 length is 15 residues. The CDR3 coding sequence is TGTGCCAGCAGTCCGCCGGACAGGGTTCACTATGGCTACACCTTC. Amino acids: CASSPPDRVHYGYTF.

J is TRBJ2-5 and V is TRBV27, with TRBD1 matching over 8 bases. Germline V CDR1 and CDR2: MNHEY, SMNVEV (reference sequence). The CDR3 loop spans 16 amino acids. The ends lost 4 bases at V and 5 bases at J; junction bases unmatched: 12. CDR3 loop: CASSSGAGGAWETQYF. Here the CDR3 DNA reads TGTGCCAGCAGTTCAGGGGCAGGGGGCGCTTGGGAGACCCAGTACTTC.

J is TRBJ2-2 and V is TRBV27; possibly TRBD1 for D (6 bases). The CDR3 has 15 amino acids. V lost 8 bases and J lost 5, with 18 bases in between. Germline loops: CDR1 MNHEY, CDR2 SMNVEV (reference sequence). The CDR3 region is CASVARDTGTGELFF. CDR3 nucleotide sequence: TGTGCCAGCGTCGCCCGGGACACTGGGACCGGGGAGCTGTTTTTT.

Details on this clone: The sample has other DNA sequences that encode this CDR3 too. The chain is built from TRBV11-3 and TRBJ2-5; tentative D call: TRBD2 (6 bases). V lost 3 bases to trimming and J lost 2 bases, with 7 bases between them. This CDR3 contains 13 residues. Per germline, CDR1 SGHNT and CDR2 YENEEA. CDR3 coding DNA: TGTGCCAGCAGCTTGGGGGGACAAGAGACCCAGTACTTC. It translates to CASSLGGQETQYF.

In its sample, this clone was seen once. The gene calls are TRBV19 and TRBJ2-1; tentatively, D is TRBD1 (6 bases). The CDR3 runs 14 residues. The germline gives CDR1 LNHDA, CDR2 SQIVND (reference sequence). Deletions cut 7 bases from V and 3 bases from J, with 13 bases between. CDR3 in DNA: TGTGCCAGTAAGGGCAGGGGCGACTACAATGAGCAGTTCTTC. Protein sequence: CASKGRGDYNEQFF.

The chain couples TRBV11-3 to TRBJ1-3; D call uncertain. V dropped 1 base and J dropped 2 bases, with 12 bases sitting between them. The CDR3 totals 16 residues. In germline, CDR1 is SGHNT, CDR2 YENEEA. CDR3 nucleotides: TGTGCCAGCAGCTTAGGGTATAGTCTGCCTGGAAACACCATATATTTT. It codes for CASSLGYSLPGNTIYF. Full variable domain (remainder filled in from reference TRBV11-3 and TRBJ1-3): EAGVVQSPRYKIIEKKQPVAFWCNPISGHNTLYWYLQNLGQGPELLIRYENEEAVDDSQLPKDRFSAERLKGVDSTLKIQPAELGDSAVYLCASSLGYSLPGNTIYFGEGSWLTVV.

The chain employs TRBV19 and TRBJ1-2; D not resolved. The germline V gene has CDR1 LNHDA and CDR2 SQIVND (reference sequence). V was pared by 2 bases and J by 0 bases, with 13 bases between. The CDR3 sequence is 16 residues long. CDR3 DNA: TGTGCCAGTAGTATAATGTCCCGGGAAGCTAACTATGGCTACACCTTC. Translated, it gives CASSIMSREANYGYTF.

On this clone itself: One end of the junction is discordant with germline, which a read error may explain. The chain joins TRBV10-3 to TRBJ2-7, with 8 nucleotides matching TRBD2. The CDR3 is made up of 14 amino acids. Germline-derived CDR1 and CDR2 are ENHRY and SYGVKD. CDR3 region: CVISVLAESGEQYF. CDR3 nucleotides: TGTGTCATCAGTGTACTAGCGGAGTCGGGTGAGCAGTACTTC.

The chain joins TRBV5-6 to TRBJ2-7, with 13 bases aligning to TRBD2. The CDR3 contains 18 residues. Germline CDR1 is SGHDT and CDR2 is YYEEEE. Germline trimming cut 1 base from V and 3 bases from J; bases unmatched to any gene: 10. The CDR3 protein is CASSLSGTSGAEIYEQYF. The CDR3 DNA reads TGTGCCAGCAGCTTGTCCGGGACTAGCGGGGCGGAGATCTACGAGCAGTACTTC.

V is TRBV11-1 and J is TRBJ1-2; no reliable D call. V was trimmed by 5 bases and J by 12 bases, leaving 13 bases between them. The CDR3 length is 11 residues. CDR1 and CDR2 (germline): SGHAT, FQDESV (reference sequence). The CDR3 here is CASSPGPVNTF. CDR3 bases: TGTGCCAGCAGCCCCGGGCCTGTGAACACCTTC.

This clone was observed a handful of times. The chain recombines TRBV7-9 with TRBJ1-1; D not certain. CDR1 SEHNR and CDR2 FQNEAQ come from the germline V gene (reference sequence). The ends were cut back, 4 bases at V and 2 bases at J, with 8 bases in the middle. This CDR3 has 13 residues. This CDR3 is CASSSKLNTEAFF. The CDR3 DNA reads TGTGCCAGCAGCTCAAAATTAAACACTGAAGCTTTCTTT.

A single count supports this clone. This chain links TRBV19 with TRBJ2-3; 10 bases are shared with TRBD1. This CDR3 spans 15 amino acids. Germline lookup yields CDR1 LNHDA and CDR2 SQIVND (reference sequence). The V and J ends lost 6 bases and 3 bases, in that order; junction bases with no gene match: 6. As DNA, the CDR3 is TGTGCCAGTAGCGATCCGGGACAGGGGACAGATACGCAGTATTTT. Its protein is CASSDPGQGTDTQYF.

V is TRBV14 and J is TRBJ2-7; D might be TRBD1 or TRBD2, each matching 6 bases. Looked up from germline, CDR1 is SGHDN and CDR2 is FVKESK. The CDR3 is 14 amino acids. With 1 base removed from V and 6 bases from J, the gap between germline ends came to 13 bases. Written as DNA, the CDR3 is TGTGCCAGCAGCCAAGGTTTCGGGGGCGCCGAGCAGTACTTC. Protein sequence: CASSQGFGGAEQYF.

The chain has TRBV30 and TRBJ1-6; D gene unclear. Trimming pared 4 bases from V and 13 bases from J, leaving 26 bases between. The CDR3 has 16 residues. Per germline, CDR1 GTSNPN and CDR2 SVGIG (reference sequence). The CDR3 DNA follows: TGTGCCTGGACCCCGAAAGGCCGACACGGGCAAGGTCCCCTCCACTTT. It translates to CAWTPKGRHGQGPLHF.

This chain links TRBV5-1 with TRBJ2-3; the D gene is possibly TRBD2 (6 bases). CDR3 length equals 18 residues. Deletions cut 0 bases from V and 0 bases from J, with 17 bases between. In germline, CDR1 is SGHRS, CDR2 YFSETQ. This chain's CDR3 is CASSLEGLGGHSTDTQYF. The CDR3 DNA is TGCGCCAGCAGCTTGGAGGGACTGGGCGGGCACAGCACAGATACGCAGTATTTT.